Below are 13 T cell receptor beta chains sequenced from a single sample in a study of PD-1 blockade in classical Hodgkin lymphoma. Relapse after autologous stem cell transplantation occurred in every patient, and brentuximab vedotin exposure varied. Assay used: immunoSEQ multiplex PCR; TCRdb lists only in-frame clones, some missing. The sample has 40,000 or so clones; around 80% are singletons. Sequencing used peripheral blood mononuclear cells (PBMCs), obtained at baseline. Every receptor here comes from a human donor with classical Hodgkin lymphoma.

The chain has TRBV5-5 and TRBJ1-1; 12 bases match TRBD1. The CDR3 sequence is 17 residues long. Trimming removed 4 bases from V and 2 bases from J; junction bases left unmatched: 9. Germline lookup yields CDR1 SGHKS and CDR2 YYEKEE (reference sequence). CDR3 amino acids: CASSPGTGGVENTEAFF. CDR3 DNA sequence: TGTGCCAGCAGCCCCGGGACAGGGGGCGTAGAAAACACTGAAGCTTTCTTT.

The V and J genes are TRBV5-6 and TRBJ1-5, with TRBD1 as a possible D gene (5 bases). Trimming took 4 bases from V and 3 from J, leaving 8 bases between them. The CDR3 is made up of 13 amino acids. Germline CDR1 reads SGHDT; CDR2 reads YYEEEE. Here the CDR3 reads CASSAGVNQPQHF. In DNA, the CDR3 is TGTGCCAGCAGCGCGGGGGTCAATCAGCCCCAGCATTTT.

The chain combines TRBV6-6 with TRBJ2-3; 12 bases match TRBD2. V shed 6 bases, J shed 1 base, and the junction held 2 bases outside the gene matches. Looked up from germline, CDR1 is MNHNY and CDR2 is SVGAGI (reference sequence). CDR3 size: 15 residues. The CDR3 sequence is CASSRLAGGTDTQYF. The CDR3 nucleotides read TGTGCCAGCAGCAGACTAGCGGGGGGCACAGATACGCAGTATTTT.

With respect to this clone: This sample also contains other DNA sequences that code for the same CDR3. V usage is TRBV4-3 and J usage is TRBJ1-2; D perhaps matches TRBD1 (6 bases). The CDR3 runs 14 residues. The V gene lost 0 bases and the J gene lost 4 bases, with 9 bases spanning the gap. Germline assignment: CDR1 LGHNA and CDR2 YSLEER. The CDR3 region is CASSQDTGTYGYTF. CDR3 nucleotide sequence: TGCGCCAGCAGCCAAGACACAGGGACCTATGGCTACACCTTC.

The chain uses TRBV9 and TRBJ2-5, with 8 bases fitting TRBD1. The CDR3 has 15 residues. Germline-derived CDR1 and CDR2 are SGDLS and YYNGEE. With V trimmed by 1 base and J by 4 bases, 6 bases remained unmatched. This CDR3 reads CASSVNQGAGETQYF. DNA of the CDR3: TGTGCCAGCAGCGTAAACCAGGGGGCCGGAGAGACCCAGTACTTC.

This sequence joins TRBV15 and TRBJ1-5, with 9 bases fitting TRBD1. The CDR3 is 15 residues long. The V gene's germline CDR1 is LNHNV and CDR2 YYDKDF (reference sequence). The V and J ends lost 3 bases and 3 bases, in that order; junction bases with no gene match: 3. In DNA form, the CDR3 reads TGTGCCACCAGCAGGCACAGGGGGCTCAATCAGCCCCAGCATTTT. It specifies CATSRHRGLNQPQHF. The variable domain in full, completed from reference TRBV15 and TRBJ1-5, reads DAMVIQNPRYQVTQFGKPVTLSCSQTLNHNVMYWYQQKSSQAPKLLFHYYDKDFNNEADTPDNFQSRRPNTSFCFLDIRSPGLGDTAMYLCATSRHRGLNQPQHFGDGTRLSIL.

The rearrangement uses TRBV5-1 and TRBJ1-2; D is unclear. The germline V gene encodes CDR1 SGHRS and CDR2 YFSETQ. The germline V and J ends were trimmed by 1 base and 5 bases, with 21 bases remaining between them. This CDR3 has 17 residues. The CDR3 reads CASSLSSIPDNRYGYTF. The DNA for the CDR3 is TGCGCCAGCAGCTTGTCATCGATACCCGACAACCGGTATGGCTACACCTTC. The whole variable domain, remainder taken from reference TRBV5-1 and TRBJ1-2, is KAGVTQTPRYLIKTRGQQVTLSCSPISGHRSVSWYQQTPGQGLQFLFEYFSETQRNKGNFPGRFSGRQFSNSRSEMNVSTLELGDSALYLCASSLSSIPDNRYGYTFGSGTRLTVV.

J is TRBJ2-3 and V is TRBV10-1, with 9 bases lining up with TRBD2. J was trimmed by 6 bases and V by 0 bases; bases with no gene match: 7. The V gene's germline CDR1 is WNHNN and CDR2 SYGVQD (reference sequence). CDR3 length equals 16 residues. The CDR3 region has the DNA TGCGCCAGCAGTGAGTCTGGCGGGGGGGACCTGGATACGCAGTATTTT. It yields the protein CASSESGGGDLDTQYF.

The count of this clone is one. The genes are TRBV6-6 and TRBJ1-2, with TRBD1 matching over 9 bases. Losses at the gene ends were 5 bases for V and 3 bases for J; bases not matched to a gene: 10. There are 16 residues in the CDR3. Germline loops: CDR1 MNHNY, CDR2 SVGAGI (reference sequence). The DNA for the CDR3 is TGTGCCAGCAGTCCCTTAATTACAGGGGGCGACTATGGCTACACCTTC. The encoded protein is CASSPLITGGDYGYTF.

The chain is built from TRBV19 and TRBJ1-6; 8 nucleotides line up with TRBD1. This CDR3 is built from 15 residues. Trimming took 5 bases from V and 7 from J; bases not matched to a gene: 7. CDR1 LNHDA and CDR2 SQIVND come from the germline V gene (reference sequence). Here the CDR3 DNA reads TGTGCCAGTAGTCCCCGACAGGGGAGCAATTCACCCCTCCACTTT. Its translation: CASSPRQGSNSPLHF.

The chain links TRBV6-4 to TRBJ2-7, with D hard to call. The CDR3 spans 14 residues. The V and J ends lost 9 bases and 3 bases respectively, with 18 bases between them. Looked up from germline, CDR1 is MRHNA and CDR2 is SNTAGT. CDR3 in DNA: TGTGCCAGGCTACCCTCAATTGTCTGCTACGAGCAGTACTTC. This gives the protein CARLPSIVCYEQYF.

Sample share makes this clone medium-sized. V is TRBV4-1 and J is TRBJ2-1, with 10 nucleotides matching TRBD2. The germline V gene encodes CDR1 MGHRA and CDR2 YSYEKL. The J segment lost 5 bases and the V segment lost 3 bases, leaving 10 bases of the junction unmatched. The CDR3 loop spans 17 amino acids. This CDR3 is CASSQGSGGPGDNEQFF. The CDR3 coding sequence is TGCGCCAGCAGCCAGGGTAGCGGGGGGCCAGGAGACAATGAGCAGTTCTTC.

The chain links TRBV11-2 to TRBJ2-5; no clear D. Germline loops: CDR1 SGHAT, CDR2 FQNNGV. Deletions cut 5 bases from V and 4 bases from J, with 8 bases between. This CDR3 contains 12 residues. CDR3 residues: CASSQNGETQYF. The DNA for the CDR3 is TGTGCCAGCAGCCAAAACGGAGAGACCCAGTACTTC.